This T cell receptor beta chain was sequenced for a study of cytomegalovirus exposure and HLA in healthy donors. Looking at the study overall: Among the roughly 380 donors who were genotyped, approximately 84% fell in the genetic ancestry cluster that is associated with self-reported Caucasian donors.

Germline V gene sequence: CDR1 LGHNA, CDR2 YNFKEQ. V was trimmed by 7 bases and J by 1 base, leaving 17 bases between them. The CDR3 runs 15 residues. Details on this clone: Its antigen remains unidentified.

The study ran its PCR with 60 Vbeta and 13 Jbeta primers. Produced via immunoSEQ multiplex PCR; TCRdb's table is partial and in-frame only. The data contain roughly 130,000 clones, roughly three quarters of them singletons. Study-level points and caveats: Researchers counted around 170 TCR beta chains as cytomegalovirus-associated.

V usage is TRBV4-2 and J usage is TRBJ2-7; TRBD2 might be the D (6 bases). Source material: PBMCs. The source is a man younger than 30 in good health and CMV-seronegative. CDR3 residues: CASTPSGEVSYEQYF. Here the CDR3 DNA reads TGTGCCAGCACCCCGTCGGGGGAGGTTTCCTACGAGCAGTACTTC.